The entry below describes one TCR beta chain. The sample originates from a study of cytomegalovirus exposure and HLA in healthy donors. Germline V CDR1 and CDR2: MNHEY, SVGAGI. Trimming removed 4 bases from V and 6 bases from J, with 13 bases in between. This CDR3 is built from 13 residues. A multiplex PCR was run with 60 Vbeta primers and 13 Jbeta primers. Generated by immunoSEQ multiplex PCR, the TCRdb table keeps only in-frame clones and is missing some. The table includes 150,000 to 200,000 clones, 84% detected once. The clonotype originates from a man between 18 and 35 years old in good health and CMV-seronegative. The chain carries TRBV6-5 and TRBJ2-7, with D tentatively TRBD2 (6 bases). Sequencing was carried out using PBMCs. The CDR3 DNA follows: TGTGCCAGCAGTTTCCACGGCGGGGTCGAGCAGTACTTC. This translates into CASSFHGGVEQYF.